Here is one T cell receptor beta chain with its context. This record comes from a study of blood T cells in healthy people across ages. The germline V gene has CDR1 SGHRS and CDR2 YFSETQ. The length of the CDR3 is 18 residues. Together with a sample-barcoded 5' primer, a J-beta primer mix was included in a second PCR lasting about 6 to 11 cycles. TCRdb fed the 5' RACE reads into MiXCR, producing one record per CDR3 protein. The data contain around 850,000 distinct CDR3 sequences, around 34% of them singletons. The TCR originated in a man aged 18 to 35 in good health. Sequencing input: blood. V and J are TRBV5-1 and TRBJ2-1; 11 nucleotides agree with TRBD2. The J call may be wrong; the DNA end is better matched by TRBJ2-7. The CDR3 DNA reads as TGCGCCAGCAGGACTAGCGGGGCCCTCGGGAGCTCCTACAATGAGCAGTACTTC. It translates to CASRTSGALGSSYNEQYF.